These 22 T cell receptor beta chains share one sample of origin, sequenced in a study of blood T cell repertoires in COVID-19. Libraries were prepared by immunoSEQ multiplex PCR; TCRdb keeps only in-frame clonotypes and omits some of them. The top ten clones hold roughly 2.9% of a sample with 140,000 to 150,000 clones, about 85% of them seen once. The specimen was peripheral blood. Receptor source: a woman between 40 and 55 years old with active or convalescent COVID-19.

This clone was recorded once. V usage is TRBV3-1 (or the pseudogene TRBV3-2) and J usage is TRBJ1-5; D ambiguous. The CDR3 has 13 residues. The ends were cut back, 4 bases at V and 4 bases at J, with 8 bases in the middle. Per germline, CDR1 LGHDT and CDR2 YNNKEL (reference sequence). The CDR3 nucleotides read TGTGCCAGCAGCCCCACGGGTAATCAGCCCCAGCATTTT. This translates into CASSPTGNQPQHF.

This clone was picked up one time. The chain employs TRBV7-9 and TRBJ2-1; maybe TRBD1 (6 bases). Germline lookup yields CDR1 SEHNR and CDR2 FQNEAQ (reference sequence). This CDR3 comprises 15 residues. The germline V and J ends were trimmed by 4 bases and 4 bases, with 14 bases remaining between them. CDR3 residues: CASSYGTRTYNEQFF. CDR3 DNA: TGTGCCAGCAGCTACGGGACAAGGACTTACAATGAGCAGTTCTTC. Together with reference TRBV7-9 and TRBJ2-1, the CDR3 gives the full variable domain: DTGVSQNPRHKITKRGQNVTFRCDPISEHNRLYWYRQTLGQGPEFLTYFQNEAQLEKSRLLSDRFSAERPKGSFSTLEIQRTEQGDSAMYLCASSYGTRTYNEQFFGPGTRLTVL.

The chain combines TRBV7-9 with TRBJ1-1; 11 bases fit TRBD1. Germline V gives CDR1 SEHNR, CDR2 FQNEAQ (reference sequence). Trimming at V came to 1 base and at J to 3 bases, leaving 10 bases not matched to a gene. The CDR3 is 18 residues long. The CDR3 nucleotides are TGTGCCAGCAGCTTAGTCCGGGGACAGGGGGGGAAGTACACTGAAGCTTTCTTT. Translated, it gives CASSLVRGQGGKYTEAFF.

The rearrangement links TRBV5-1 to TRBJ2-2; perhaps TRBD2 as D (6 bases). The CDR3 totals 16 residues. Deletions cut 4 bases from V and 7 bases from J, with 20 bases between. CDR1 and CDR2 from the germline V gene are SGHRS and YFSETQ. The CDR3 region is CASSPGSTYGGGELFF. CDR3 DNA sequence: TGCGCCAGCAGCCCCGGATCGACCTACGGGGGCGGGGAGCTGTTTTTT.

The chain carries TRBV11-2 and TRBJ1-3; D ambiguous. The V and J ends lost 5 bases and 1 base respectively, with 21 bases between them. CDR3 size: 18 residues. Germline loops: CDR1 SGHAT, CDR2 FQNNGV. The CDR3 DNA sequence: TGTGCCAGCAGCCCCCTAATCTCTCGGGGTAGGTCTGGAAACACCATATATTTT. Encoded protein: CASSPLISRGRSGNTIYF.

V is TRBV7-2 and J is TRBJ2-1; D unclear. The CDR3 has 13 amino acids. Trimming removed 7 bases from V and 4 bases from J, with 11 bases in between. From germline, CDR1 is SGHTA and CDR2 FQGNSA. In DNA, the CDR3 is TGTGCCAGCACCCCCCTAGATTACAATGAGCAGTTCTTC. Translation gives CASTPLDYNEQFF.

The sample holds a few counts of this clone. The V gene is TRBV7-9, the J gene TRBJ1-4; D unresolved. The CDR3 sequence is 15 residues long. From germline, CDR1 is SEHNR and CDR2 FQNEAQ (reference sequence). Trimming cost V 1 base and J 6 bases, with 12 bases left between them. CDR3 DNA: TGTGCCAGCAGCTTAGGGGCTGCGGGGTATGAAAAACTGTTTTTT. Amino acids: CASSLGAAGYEKLFF.

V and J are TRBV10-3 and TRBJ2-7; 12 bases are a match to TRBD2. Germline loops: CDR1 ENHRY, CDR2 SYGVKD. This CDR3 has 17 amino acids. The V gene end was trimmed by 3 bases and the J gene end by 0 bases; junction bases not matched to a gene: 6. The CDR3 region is CAISDWSSGRASYEQYF. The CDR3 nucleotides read TGTGCCATCAGTGATTGGTCTAGCGGGAGGGCCTCCTACGAGCAGTACTTC.

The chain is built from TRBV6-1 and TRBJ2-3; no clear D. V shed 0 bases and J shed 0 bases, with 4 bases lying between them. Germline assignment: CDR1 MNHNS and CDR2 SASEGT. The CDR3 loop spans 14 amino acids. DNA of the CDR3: TGTGCCAGCAGTGAAGCGGGCAGCACAGATACGCAGTATTTT. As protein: CASSEAGSTDTQYF.

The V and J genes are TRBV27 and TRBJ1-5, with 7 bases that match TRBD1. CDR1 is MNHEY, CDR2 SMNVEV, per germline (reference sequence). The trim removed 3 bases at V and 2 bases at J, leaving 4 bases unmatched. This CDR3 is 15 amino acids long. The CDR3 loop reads CASSLRGTGNQPQHF. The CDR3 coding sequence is TGTGCCAGCAGTTTGAGAGGGACAGGCAATCAGCCCCAGCATTTT.

The CDR3 region is CASSHAALAGGVDEQYF. The CDR3 nucleotides read TGTGCCAGCAGCCATGCAGCTCTAGCGGGAGGGGTAGACGAGCAGTACTTC. The V gene is TRBV5-6, the J gene TRBJ2-7, with 12 bases identical to TRBD2. Losses at the gene ends were 4 bases for V and 5 bases for J; bases not matched to a gene: 13. The CDR3 covers 17 residues. CDR1 and CDR2 (germline): SGHDT, YYEEEE.

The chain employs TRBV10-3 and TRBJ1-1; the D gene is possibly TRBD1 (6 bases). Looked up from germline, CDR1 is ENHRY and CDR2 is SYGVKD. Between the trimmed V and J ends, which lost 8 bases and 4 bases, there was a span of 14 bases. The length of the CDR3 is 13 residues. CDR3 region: CAIGGGQITEAFF. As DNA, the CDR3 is TGTGCCATCGGTGGGGGGCAGATCACTGAAGCTTTCTTT.

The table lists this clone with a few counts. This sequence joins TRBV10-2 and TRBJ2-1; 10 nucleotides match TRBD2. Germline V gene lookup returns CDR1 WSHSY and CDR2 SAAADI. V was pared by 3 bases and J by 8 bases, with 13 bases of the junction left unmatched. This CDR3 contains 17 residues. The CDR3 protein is CASSDLVGLAAKDEQFF. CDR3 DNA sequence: TGCGCCAGCAGTGACCTCGTAGGACTAGCGGCCAAGGATGAGCAGTTCTTC.

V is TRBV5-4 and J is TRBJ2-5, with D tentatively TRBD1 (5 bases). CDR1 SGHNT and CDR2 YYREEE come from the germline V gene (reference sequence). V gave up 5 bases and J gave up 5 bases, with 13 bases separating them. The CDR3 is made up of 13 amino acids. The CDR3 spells CASRLDIRETQYF. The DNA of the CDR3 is TGTGCCAGCAGACTGGACATCAGGGAGACCCAGTACTTC.

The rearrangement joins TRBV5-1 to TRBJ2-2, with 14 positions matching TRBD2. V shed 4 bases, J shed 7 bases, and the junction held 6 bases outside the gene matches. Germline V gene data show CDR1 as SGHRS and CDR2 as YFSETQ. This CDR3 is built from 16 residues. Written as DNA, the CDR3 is TGCGCCAGCAGCGGGGGACTAGCGGGAGTTGTCGGGGAGCTGTTTTTT. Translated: CASSGGLAGVVGELFF. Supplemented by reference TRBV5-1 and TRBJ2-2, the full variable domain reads KAGVTQTPRYLIKTRGQQVTLSCSPISGHRSVSWYQQTPGQGLQFLFEYFSETQRNKGNFPGRFSGRQFSNSRSEMNVSTLELGDSALYLCASSGGLAGVVGELFFGEGSRLTVL.

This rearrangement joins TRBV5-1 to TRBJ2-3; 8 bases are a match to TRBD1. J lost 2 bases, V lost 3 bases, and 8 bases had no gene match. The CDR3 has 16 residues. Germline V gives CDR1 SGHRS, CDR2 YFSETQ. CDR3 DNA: TGCGCCAGCAGCTGGAACCGGGACAGGAACACAGATACGCAGTATTTT. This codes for CASSWNRDRNTDTQYF.

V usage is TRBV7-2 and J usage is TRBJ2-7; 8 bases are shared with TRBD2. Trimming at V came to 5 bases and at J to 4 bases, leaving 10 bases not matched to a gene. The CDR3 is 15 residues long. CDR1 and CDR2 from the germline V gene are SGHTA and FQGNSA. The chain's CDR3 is CASSPSPTSAYEQYF. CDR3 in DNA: TGTGCCAGCAGCCCCAGCCCGACTAGCGCGTACGAGCAGTACTTC. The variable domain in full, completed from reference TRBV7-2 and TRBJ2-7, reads GAGVSQSPSNKVTEKGKDVELRCDPISGHTALYWYRQSLGQGLEFLIYFQGNSAPDKSGLPSDRFSAERTGGSVSTLTIQRTQQEDSAVYLCASSPSPTSAYEQYFGPGTRLTVT.

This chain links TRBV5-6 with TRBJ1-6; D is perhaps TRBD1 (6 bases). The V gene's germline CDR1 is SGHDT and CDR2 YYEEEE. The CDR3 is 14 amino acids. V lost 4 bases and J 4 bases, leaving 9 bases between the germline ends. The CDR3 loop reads CASSKGQYNSPLHF. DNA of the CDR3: TGTGCCAGCAGCAAAGGACAGTATAATTCACCCCTCCACTTT.

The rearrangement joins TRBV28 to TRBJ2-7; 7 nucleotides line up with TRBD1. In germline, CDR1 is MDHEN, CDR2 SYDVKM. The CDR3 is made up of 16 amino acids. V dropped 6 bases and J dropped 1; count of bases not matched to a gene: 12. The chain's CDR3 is CASSDPPGTASYEQYF. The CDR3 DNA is TGTGCCAGCAGCGATCCCCCCGGGACAGCATCCTACGAGCAGTACTTC.

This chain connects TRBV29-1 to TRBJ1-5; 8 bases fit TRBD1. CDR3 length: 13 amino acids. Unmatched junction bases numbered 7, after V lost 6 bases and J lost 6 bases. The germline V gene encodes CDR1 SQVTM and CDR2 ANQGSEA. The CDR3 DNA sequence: TGCAGCGTCACCCAGGGGGCAGGTCAGCCCCAGCATTTT. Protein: CSVTQGAGQPQHF.

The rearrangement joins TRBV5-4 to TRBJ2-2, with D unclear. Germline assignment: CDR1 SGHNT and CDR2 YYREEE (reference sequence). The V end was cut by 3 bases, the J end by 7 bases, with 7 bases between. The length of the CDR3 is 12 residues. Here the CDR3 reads CASSSPRGELFF. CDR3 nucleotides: TGTGCCAGCAGCTCCCCGCGCGGGGAGCTGTTTTTT.

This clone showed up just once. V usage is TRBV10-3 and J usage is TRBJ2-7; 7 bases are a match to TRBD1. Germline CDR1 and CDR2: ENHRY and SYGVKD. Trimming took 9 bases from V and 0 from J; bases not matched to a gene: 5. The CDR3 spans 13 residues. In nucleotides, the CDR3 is TGTGCCATTGGGGACAGCGACTCCTACGAGCAGTACTTC. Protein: CAIGDSDSYEQYF.